What follows describes a single TCR beta chain. This sample is drawn from a study of cytomegalovirus exposure and HLA in healthy donors. Using immunoSEQ multiplex PCR, the repertoire was profiled, and TCRdb retains in-frame clones only, with some absent. Of tens of thousands of clones listed, approximately 96% are singletons. CDR1 is SGHRS, CDR2 YFSETQ, per germline. The CDR3 has 17 amino acids. The ends lost 1 base at V and 8 bases at J; junction bases unmatched: 10. The rearrangement joins TRBV5-1 to TRBJ2-4; 12 positions match TRBD2. The receptor comes from a man younger than 30 in good health and CMV-seronegative. The sample consisted of PBMCs. CDR3 bases: TGCGCCAGCAGCTTGCTAGCGGGAGGGAGGGGTGGAGACATTCAGTACTTC. It specifies CASSLLAGGRGGDIQYF.